Each of the 10 T cell receptor beta chains below was sequenced from the same sample in a study of T cells in Graves' hyperthyroidism and ophthalmopathy. TCR beta CDR3 regions were amplified from RNA transcripts. First-round RT-PCR of the TCR CDR3 relied on the HTBI primer set. From the multiplex PCR reads, TCRdb called clonotypes with MiXCR, one entry per CDR3 protein. The sample lists roughly 800,000 distinct CDR3 sequences; roughly 40% were seen once. Sequenced input: blood. The receptor set was obtained from a man younger than 35 with Graves' hyperthyroidism.

This clonotype was detected many times. The rearrangement links TRBV10-2 to TRBJ2-5; no firm D call. This CDR3 is 13 amino acids long. V was pared by 2 bases and J by 5 bases, with 9 bases between. Germline CDR1 and CDR2: WSHSY and SAAADI. CDR3 region: CASSEMGWETQYF. CDR3 coding DNA: TGCGCCAGCAGTGAGATGGGGTGGGAGACCCAGTACTTC.

This clonotype was seen repeatedly, ten times or more. The genes are TRBV20-1 and TRBJ1-1; D unclear. The CDR3 sequence is 11 residues long. The germline CDR1 and CDR2 sequences are DFQATT and SNEGSKA (reference sequence). The V end lost 3 bases, the J end lost 3 bases, and 5 bases lay between the germline ends. The CDR3 reads CSARADTEAFF. Here the CDR3 DNA reads TGCAGTGCTAGGGCGGACACTGAAGCTTTCTTT.

Ten or more counts support this clonotype. The chain couples TRBV7-9 to TRBJ1-1, with D perhaps TRBD1 (5 bases). This CDR3 is built from 16 residues. The germline gives CDR1 SEHNR, CDR2 FQNEAQ (reference sequence). The V end lost 5 bases, the J end lost 3 bases, and 19 bases lay between the germline ends. The CDR3 is CASSPARSWGDTEAFF. CDR3 bases: TGTGCCAGCAGCCCCGCGAGGAGCTGGGGGGACACTGAAGCTTTCTTT. The entire variable domain, with the rest obtained from reference TRBV7-9 and TRBJ1-1, is as follows: DTGVSQNPRHKITKRGQNVTFRCDPISEHNRLYWYRQTLGQGPEFLTYFQNEAQLEKSRLLSDRFSAERPKGSFSTLEIQRTEQGDSAMYLCASSPARSWGDTEAFFGQGTRLTVV.

The gene calls are TRBV4-3 and TRBJ2-7; a possible D gene is TRBD2 (6 bases). Germline V gives CDR1 LGHNA, CDR2 YSLEER. The length of the CDR3 is 16 residues. Between the trimmed V and J ends, which lost 4 bases and 4 bases, there was a span of 20 bases. The DNA for the CDR3 is TGCGCCAGCAGCCGGCAGACCGGGACTCCTAGGTACGAGCAGTACTTC. This sequence encodes CASSRQTGTPRYEQYF.

Of note for this clonotype: No conserved phenylalanine or tryptophan is present at the end of the CDR3, so a read error is the likely explanation. The DNA is omitted, as the CDR3 cannot be located on it reliably, and the CDR3 follows TCRdb's listing. J is TRBJ2-6 and V is TRBV19; the D segment call TRBD1 is taken from the table without a DNA check. The CDR3 region is 9 residues in length, termini included. The germline V gene encodes CDR1 LNHDA and CDR2 SQIVND (reference sequence). The CDR3 sequence is CASSRTVST.

At least ten counts were recorded for this clonotype. V gene TRBV19 combines with J gene TRBJ2-7; D unresolved. The V gene lost 3 bases and the J gene lost 3 bases, with 9 bases spanning the gap. Germline-derived CDR1 and CDR2 are LNHDA and SQIVND (reference sequence). The CDR3 is 13 residues long. CDR3 in DNA: TGTGCCAGTAGTATCGACGGAATCTACGAGCAGTACTTC. It specifies CASSIDGIYEQYF.

Many counts were recorded for this clonotype. The chain uses TRBV15 and TRBJ2-7; tentatively, D is TRBD2 (5 bases). With 3 bases removed from V and 3 bases from J, the gap between germline ends came to 12 bases. The CDR3 contains 14 residues. Germline V gene data show CDR1 as LNHNV and CDR2 as YYDKDF (reference sequence). In DNA form, the CDR3 reads TGTGCCACCAGCAGTTGCGGGTTTAACTACGAGCAGTACTTC. Protein product: CATSSCGFNYEQYF.

This clonotype was seen only a few times. This chain links TRBV20-1 with TRBJ2-7, with 8 bases identical to TRBD2. Germline loops: CDR1 DFQATT, CDR2 SNEGSKA (reference sequence). The CDR3 loop spans 15 amino acids. V lost 4 bases and J lost 2; bases outside the gene matches: 10. CDR3 nucleotides: TGCAGTGCTAATCCGCGCGGGAGGCCGGCCTACGAGCAGTACTTC. As protein: CSANPRGRPAYEQYF.

The table lists this clonotype with a few counts. V usage is TRBV6-5 and J usage is TRBJ1-5, with D unclear. The V gene lost 6 bases and the J gene lost 5 bases, with 14 bases spanning the gap. Germline-derived CDR1 and CDR2 are MNHEY and SVGAGI. The CDR3 spans 14 residues. In DNA form, the CDR3 reads TGTGCCAGCAGCGAATTGGAATCCCATCAGCCCCAGCATTTT. This encodes CASSELESHQPQHF.

V is TRBV3-1 and J is TRBJ1-5, with D uncertain. This CDR3 is 14 amino acids long. The V end lost 1 base, the J end lost 1 base, and 5 bases lay between the germline ends. From germline, CDR1 is LGHDT and CDR2 YNNKEL (reference sequence). The CDR3 DNA follows: TGTGCCAGCAGCCAAGGCGAGAGCAATCAGCCCCAGCATTTT. As protein: CASSQGESNQPQHF. The whole variable domain, filled in from reference TRBV3-1 and TRBJ1-5, reads DTAVSQTPKYLVTQMGNDKSIKCEQNLGHDTMYWYKQDSKKFLKIMFSYNNKELIINETVPNRFSPKSPDKAHLNLHINSLELGDSAVYFCASSQGESNQPQHFGDGTRLSIL.